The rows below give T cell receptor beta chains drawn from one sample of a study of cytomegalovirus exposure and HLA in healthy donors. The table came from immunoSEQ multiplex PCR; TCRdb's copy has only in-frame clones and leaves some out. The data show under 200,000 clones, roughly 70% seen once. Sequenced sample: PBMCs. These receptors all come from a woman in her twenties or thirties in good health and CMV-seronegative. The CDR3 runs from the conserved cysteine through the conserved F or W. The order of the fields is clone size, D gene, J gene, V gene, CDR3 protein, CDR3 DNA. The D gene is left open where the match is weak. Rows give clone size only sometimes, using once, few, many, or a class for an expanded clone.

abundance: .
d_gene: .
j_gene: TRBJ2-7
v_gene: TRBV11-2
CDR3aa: CASSLYGDEQYF
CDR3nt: TGTGCCAGCAGCTTATACGGAGACGAGCAGTACTTC

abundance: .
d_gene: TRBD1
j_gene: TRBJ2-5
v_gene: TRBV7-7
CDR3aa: CASSLPGQEETQYF
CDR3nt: TGTGCTAGCAGCTTACCGGGACAGGAGGAGACCCAGTACTTC

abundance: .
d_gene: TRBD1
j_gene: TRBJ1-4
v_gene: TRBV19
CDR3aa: CATNRGYNEKLFF
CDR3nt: TGTGCCACCAACAGGGGTTATAATGAAAAACTGTTTTTT

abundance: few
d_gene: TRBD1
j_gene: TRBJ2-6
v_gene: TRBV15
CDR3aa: CATSWTGDSGANVLTF
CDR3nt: TGTGCCACCTCCTGGACAGGGGACTCTGGGGCCAACGTCCTGACTTTC

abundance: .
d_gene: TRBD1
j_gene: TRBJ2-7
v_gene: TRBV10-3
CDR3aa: CAISEWDRAYEQYF
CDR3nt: TGTGCCATCAGTGAGTGGGACAGAGCCTACGAGCAGTACTTC

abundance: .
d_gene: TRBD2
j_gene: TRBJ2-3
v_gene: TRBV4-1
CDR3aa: CASSQAVAGADTQYF
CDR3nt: TGCGCCAGCAGCCAAGCTGTGGCGGGAGCAGATACGCAGTATTTT

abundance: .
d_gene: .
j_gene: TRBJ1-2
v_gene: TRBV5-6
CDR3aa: CASSLTGRNYGYTF
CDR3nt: TGTGCCAGCAGCTTGACAGGGCGGAACTATGGCTACACCTTC

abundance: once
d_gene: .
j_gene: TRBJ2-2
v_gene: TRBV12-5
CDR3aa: CASGLPGTSLGTGELFF
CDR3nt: TGTGCTAGTGGTTTGCCAGGGACTTCACTGGGGACCGGGGAGCTGTTTTTT

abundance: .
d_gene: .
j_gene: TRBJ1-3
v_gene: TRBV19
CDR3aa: CASSILVAGNTIYF
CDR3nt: TGTGCCAGTAGTATCCTTGTCGCTGGAAACACCATATATTTT

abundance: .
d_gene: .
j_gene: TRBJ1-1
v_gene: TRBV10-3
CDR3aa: CAIALDGATEAFF
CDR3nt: TGTGCCATCGCCCTCGACGGAGCCACTGAAGCTTTCTTT

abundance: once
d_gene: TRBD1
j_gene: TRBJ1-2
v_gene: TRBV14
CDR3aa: CASSGPGTANYGYTF
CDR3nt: TGTGCCAGCAGCGGTCCCGGGACAGCAAACTATGGCTACACCTTC

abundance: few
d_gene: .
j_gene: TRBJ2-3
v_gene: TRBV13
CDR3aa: CASSSYAGLGETDTQYF
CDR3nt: TGTGCCAGCAGCTCATATGCGGGATTGGGAGAAACAGATACGCAGTATTTT

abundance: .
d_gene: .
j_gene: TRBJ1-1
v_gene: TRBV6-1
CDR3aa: CASSDRTVDTEAFF
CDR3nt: TGTGCCAGCAGTGACCGGACAGTAGACACTGAAGCTTTCTTT

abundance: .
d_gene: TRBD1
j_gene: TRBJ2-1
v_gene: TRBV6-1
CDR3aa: CASSRQGRVDHEQFF
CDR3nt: TGTGCCAGCAGTAGACAGGGACGGGTAGACCATGAGCAGTTCTTC

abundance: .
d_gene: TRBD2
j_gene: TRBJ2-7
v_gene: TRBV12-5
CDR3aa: CASGLPHSGRAPNYEQYF
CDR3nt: TGTGCTAGTGGTTTGCCCCATAGCGGGAGGGCCCCTAACTACGAGCAGTACTTC

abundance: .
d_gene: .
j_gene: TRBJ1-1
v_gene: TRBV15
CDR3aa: CATSLTGNTEAFF
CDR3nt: TGTGCCACCAGCCTTACAGGGAACACTGAAGCTTTCTTT

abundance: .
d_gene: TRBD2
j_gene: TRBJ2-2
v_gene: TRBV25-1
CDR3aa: CASQISGRRTGELFF
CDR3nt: TGTGCCAGCCAAATTAGCGGGAGGCGCACCGGGGAGCTGTTTTTT

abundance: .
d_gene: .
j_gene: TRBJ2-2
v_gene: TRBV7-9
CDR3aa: CASSSQGLTGELFF
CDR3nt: TGTGCCAGCAGCTCCCAGGGGCTCACCGGGGAGCTGTTTTTT

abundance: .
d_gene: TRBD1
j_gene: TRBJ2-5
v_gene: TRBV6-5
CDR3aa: CASSPTGETQYF
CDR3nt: TGTGCCAGCAGCCCGACAGGGGAGACCCAGTACTTC

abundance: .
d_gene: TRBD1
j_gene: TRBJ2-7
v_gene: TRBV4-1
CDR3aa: CASSHRDRGAEQYF
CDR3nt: TGCGCCAGCAGCCACCGGGACAGGGGCGCCGAGCAGTACTTC

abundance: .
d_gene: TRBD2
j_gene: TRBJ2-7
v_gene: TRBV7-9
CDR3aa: CALSREGPSYEQYF
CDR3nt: TGTGCCCTTAGTCGGGAGGGCCCTTCCTACGAGCAGTACTTC

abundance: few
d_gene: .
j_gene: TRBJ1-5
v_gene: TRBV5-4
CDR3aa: CASSLSFRGQPQHF
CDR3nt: TGCGCCAGCAGCCTATCATTCAGAGGGCAGCCCCAGCATTTT

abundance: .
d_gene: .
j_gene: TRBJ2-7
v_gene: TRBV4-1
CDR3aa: CASSQATGSSYEQYF
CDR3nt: TGCGCCAGCAGCCAGGCCACAGGTTCATCCTACGAGCAGTACTTC

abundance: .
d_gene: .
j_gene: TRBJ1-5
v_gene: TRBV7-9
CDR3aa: CASSLGGLGNQPQHF
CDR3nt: TGTGCCAGCAGCTTGGGTGGACTAGGCAATCAGCCCCAGCATTTT

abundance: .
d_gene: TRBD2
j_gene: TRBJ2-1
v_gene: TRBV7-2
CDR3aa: CASSLRGAGGSYNEQFF
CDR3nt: TGTGCCAGCAGCCTCCGCGGGGCGGGAGGGTCCTACAATGAGCAGTTCTTC

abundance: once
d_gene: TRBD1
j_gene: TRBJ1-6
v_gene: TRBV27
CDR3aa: CASRHPTGGNSPLHF
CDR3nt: TGTGCCAGCAGACACCCGACAGGGGGGAATTCACCCCTCCACTTT

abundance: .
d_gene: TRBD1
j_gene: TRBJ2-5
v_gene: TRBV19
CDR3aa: CASSKTGGRETQYF
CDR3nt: TGTGCCAGTAGTAAAACAGGGGGCCGAGAGACCCAGTACTTC

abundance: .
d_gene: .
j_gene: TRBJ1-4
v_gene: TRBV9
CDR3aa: CASSPQEGSSNEKLFF
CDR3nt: TGTGCCAGCAGCCCCCAAGAGGGCAGTTCTAATGAAAAACTGTTTTTT

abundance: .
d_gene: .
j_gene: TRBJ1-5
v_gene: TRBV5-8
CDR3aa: CASSPGTVFTPQHF
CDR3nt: TGTGCCAGCAGCCCCGGGACTGTATTTACGCCCCAGCATTTT

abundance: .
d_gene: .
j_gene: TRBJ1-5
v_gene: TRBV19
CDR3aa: CASGHRTPLSNQPQHF
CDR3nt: TGTGCCAGTGGTCACCGGACACCCCTGAGCAATCAGCCCCAGCATTTT

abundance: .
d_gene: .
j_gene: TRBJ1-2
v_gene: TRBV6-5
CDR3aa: CASSFRDISNYGYTF
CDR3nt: TGTGCCAGCAGTTTTCGGGACATATCTAACTATGGCTACACCTTC

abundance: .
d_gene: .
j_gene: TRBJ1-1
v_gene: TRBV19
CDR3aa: CASSPTGSATEAFF
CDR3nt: TGTGCCAGTAGTCCCACAGGGTCGGCCACTGAAGCTTTCTTT

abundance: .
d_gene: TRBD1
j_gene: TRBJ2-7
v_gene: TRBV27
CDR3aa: CASSPTGAGGLYEQYF
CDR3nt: TGTGCCAGCAGTCCCACCGGGGCAGGGGGCTTGTACGAGCAGTACTTC